The sequence of this T cell receptor beta chain was determined in a study of blood T cells in healthy people across ages (dated by TCRdb to between 2015 and 2017). For the wider study: In model experiments, template switching captured about one uniquely barcoded TCR beta cDNA molecule for every two T cells. The donors were split into four age groups: young (average about 16 years), middle-aged (about 40), aged (over 55) and long-lived (more than 80). Using the same blood draw, the study looked at two additional independent replicas of 1 million unique cDNA reads for two donors, one aged 18 to 29 and the other aged 80 or older. Age-related changes in TCR beta repertoire diversity were measured in the study by deep sequencing normalized with unique cDNA molecular identifiers. The paper as a whole reports these results and caveats: Because profiling used bulk unsorted PBMCs, naive and antigen-experienced compartments could not be compared conclusively. Estimates of total diversity based on one million sequenced T cells were regarded as lower bounds and as underestimates. Observed TCR beta diversity per million T cells fell roughly linearly with age, and a significant reduction was already apparent by age about 38. The CMV infection status of donors was not known, potentially confounding age-related changes in expanded clonotypes. The percentage of naive T cells measured by flow cytometry correlated strongly with observed TCR beta diversity. Compared with the aged group, the long-lived group had more naive CD4+ T cells, fewer expanded clones and increased TCR diversity, a pattern suggesting age selection.

As concerns this clonotype: Its antigen is unknown. Base qualities are not provided; no much larger clone lies one nucleotide away.

Donors were 39 systemically healthy Caucasian individuals from Russia aged roughly 6 to 95 years. Approximately 9 milliliters of peripheral blood were collected from each donor into EDTA-treated Vacutainer tubes. PBMCs were isolated by Ficoll-Paque density-gradient centrifugation, with at least 7 million obtained per sample. Trizol reagent was used to extract total RNA from the PBMCs, yielding at least 5 micrograms per sample. The percentages of naive CD45RAhigh/CD27high T cells were determined by flow cytometry on a PBMC aliquot from every donor. Deletion took 2 bases off V and 4 bases off J, with a span of 7 bases between the germline ends. The CDR3 starts with the cysteine, ends with the phenylalanine, and has 13 residues. The entry retains the CDR3 DNA only, 39 bases that are in frame from base 1. The CDR1 and CDR2 encoded by the germline V gene are SGHDN and FVKESK. Library prep was done by 5' RACE. Data came from an Illumina HiSeq 2500. The second PCR ran for roughly 7 to 12 cycles and used a J-beta primer mix along with a sample-barcoded 5' primer. A unique molecular identifier was introduced onto each TCR beta cDNA molecule by a template-switch 5' adaptor carrying 12 random nucleotides. Each sample yielded at least 3 million CDR3-containing paired-end reads. First-strand cDNA was synthesized from all RNA with the Mint cDNA synthesis kit, primed by a TRBC-specific oligonucleotide. Following uracil-DNA glycosylase treatment, a first 18-cycle PCR with universal primers M1SS and BC2_uni_R was performed on all cDNA. The authors' analysis ran thus. For normalization, 1 million high-quality reads were randomly selected from each sample, with every read carrying a distinct molecular identifier. Reads with shared molecular identifiers were discarded instead of being binned into consensus sequences. MiTCR, with a Q25 quality threshold and the strictest error-elimination algorithm, was used for CDR3 identification, clonotype clustering and error correction. Lower-bound total TCR beta diversity was estimated with a nonparametric unseen species model using Euler transformation. TCRdb reprocessing: public reads trimmed at Q25 with fastp, clones called with MiXCR, in-frame beta chains kept. Duplicate CDR3 protein sequences are folded into a single record with the most common DNA and genes. The V and J calls were not made by the authors but by TCRdb's processing. In all, the sample holds over 700,000 distinct CDR3 sequences, and around 25% of those were seen once. The top ten clones comprise 9.4% of the sample.

This same sample was also part of a study on T cells of mothers and their children. The second study's authors report: Donors were nine systemically healthy Caucasian individuals: three mothers and their six children. cDNA synthesis consumed the entire amount of extracted RNA, loaded at about 1.6 ug RNA in each 15 ul reaction. In the second PCR, sample barcodes and 2-4 random nucleotides were introduced via the M1S primer. Over 8 million TCR beta CDR3 reads came from each mother, compared with some 3.1 million reads from each child. TCR recombination output is similarly shaped by thymic selection in related and unrelated pairs, with a minor effect exerted by inherited differences. Normalized repertoire overlap was always slightly but never significantly higher in related than unrelated mother-child pairs. With a sensitivity of about 100 clones per million clonotypes, no persistent microchimeric T cell clones were detected. To look for features that set related mother-child pairs apart from unrelated individuals, the researchers ran deep NGS to compare the TCR beta repertoires of mothers and children. On average, the children were about 10 +/- 4 years old, while the mothers were about 40 +/- 4 years old. After adapter ligation with NEBNext reagents, the libraries were sequenced on Illumina HiSeq 2000 with 100+100 nt paired-end reads. To prevent cross-contamination, the mother and child libraries were prepared a month apart and were sequenced in separate runs. Between roughly 500,000 and 2,300,000 distinct TCR beta clonotypes were identified per donor. Naive TCR beta clonotypes were estimated from low-frequency clonotypes matched to each donor's FACS-determined naive share, without sorting.

The sequence was collected from a boy under 18 in good health. Sequencing was performed on blood. The V and J genes are TRBV14 and TRBJ2-3; the D gene lacks a confident call. The CDR3 reads CASSQSGPDTQYF. The sequence in DNA is TGTGCCAGCAGCCAATCTGGGCCAGATACGCAGTATTTT.